A selection of T cell receptor beta chains follows, all from one sample in a study of blood T cell repertoires in COVID-19. Only in-frame clones appear in the TCRdb table, and some are missing; sequencing was by immunoSEQ multiplex PCR. This table holds over 85,000 clones, more than 75% found once. The sample taken for sequencing was peripheral blood. Receptor source: a woman of 80 years or more with active COVID-19. Each CDR3 is given without its conserved first and last residue. The order of the fields is V gene, J gene, CDR3 protein.

v_call: TRBV9; j_call: TRBJ2-5; cdr3_aa: ASSVEVGGGTQY
v_call: TRBV4-3; j_call: TRBJ2-1; cdr3_aa: ASSQATGGGGNEQF
v_call: TRBV10-3; j_call: TRBJ2-1; cdr3_aa: AIASTSGSRKGNEQF
v_call: TRBV18; j_call: TRBJ2-7; cdr3_aa: ASSPPVRGLAYEQY
v_call: TRBV20-1; j_call: TRBJ2-5; cdr3_aa: SARAGETQY
v_call: TRBV5-1; j_call: TRBJ1-2; cdr3_aa: ASSPRGDGYT
v_call: TRBV18; j_call: TRBJ2-1; cdr3_aa: AAPKDRGGNEQF
v_call: TRBV7-9; j_call: TRBJ2-3; cdr3_aa: ASSLREFIDTQY
v_call: TRBV5-1; j_call: TRBJ1-2; cdr3_aa: ASSFQGAEDGYT
v_call: TRBV2; j_call: TRBJ2-7; cdr3_aa: ASSVTSGSRSYEQY
v_call: TRBV7-3; j_call: TRBJ2-5; cdr3_aa: ASSSRGQGAQY
v_call: TRBV6-6; j_call: TRBJ2-7; cdr3_aa: ASMAGGAYEQY
v_call: TRBV7-2; j_call: TRBJ2-7; cdr3_aa: ASSFGGMLSYEQY
v_call: TRBV14; j_call: TRBJ2-2; cdr3_aa: ASSPFPPGYTGELF
v_call: TRBV5-4; j_call: TRBJ2-7; cdr3_aa: ASSLAGEGYEQY
v_call: TRBV10-2; j_call: TRBJ1-4; cdr3_aa: ASRGGQGREKLF
v_call: TRBV15; j_call: TRBJ1-3; cdr3_aa: ATGDRGNTIY
v_call: TRBV28; j_call: TRBJ2-7; cdr3_aa: ASSPFDRGAYEQY
v_call: TRBV3-1/TRBV3-2; j_call: TRBJ1-3; cdr3_aa: ASSVRGAGRIGNTIY
v_call: TRBV3-1/TRBV3-2; j_call: TRBJ2-1; cdr3_aa: ASSPKTGQGYNEQF
v_call: TRBV5-5; j_call: TRBJ1-1; cdr3_aa: ASRRIPGNTEAF
v_call: TRBV28; j_call: TRBJ2-1; cdr3_aa: ASALLAPSSYNEQF
v_call: TRBV6-6; j_call: TRBJ2-3; cdr3_aa: ASSVNTDTQY
v_call: TRBV10-3; j_call: TRBJ1-6; cdr3_aa: AISETGQSNSPLH
v_call: TRBV5-1; j_call: TRBJ2-7; cdr3_aa: ASSTTGTGGAYEQY
v_call: TRBV27; j_call: TRBJ2-1; cdr3_aa: ASRTGLAGGGDHNEQF
v_call: TRBV29-1; j_call: TRBJ2-7; cdr3_aa: SVDETGQGYEQY
v_call: TRBV6-6; j_call: TRBJ2-7; cdr3_aa: ASRDRRYEQY
v_call: TRBV2; j_call: TRBJ1-6; cdr3_aa: ASRETGLNSPLH
v_call: TRBV4-3; j_call: TRBJ2-7; cdr3_aa: ASSTGTALPYEQY
v_call: TRBV6-2/TRBV6-3; j_call: TRBJ2-1; cdr3_aa: ASSLRQTINNEQF
v_call: TRBV28; j_call: TRBJ2-2; cdr3_aa: ASSPDRPATGELF
v_call: TRBV28; j_call: TRBJ2-1; cdr3_aa: ASSFNSGRAYNEQF
v_call: TRBV29-1; j_call: TRBJ2-5; cdr3_aa: SVVQGETQY
v_call: TRBV4-3; j_call: TRBJ2-7; cdr3_aa: ASSPLRASGEQY
v_call: TRBV6-1; j_call: TRBJ2-3; cdr3_aa: ASSEPSGQRDTQY
v_call: TRBV7-9; j_call: TRBJ2-7; cdr3_aa: ASSPGGHEQY
v_call: TRBV6-6; j_call: TRBJ2-5; cdr3_aa: ASSEQAQETQY
v_call: TRBV5-1; j_call: TRBJ2-7; cdr3_aa: ASSPTTLRGNDEQY
v_call: TRBV28; j_call: TRBJ2-1; cdr3_aa: ASSKPDRHNEQF
v_call: TRBV2; j_call: TRBJ1-5; cdr3_aa: ASSRQGSNQPQH